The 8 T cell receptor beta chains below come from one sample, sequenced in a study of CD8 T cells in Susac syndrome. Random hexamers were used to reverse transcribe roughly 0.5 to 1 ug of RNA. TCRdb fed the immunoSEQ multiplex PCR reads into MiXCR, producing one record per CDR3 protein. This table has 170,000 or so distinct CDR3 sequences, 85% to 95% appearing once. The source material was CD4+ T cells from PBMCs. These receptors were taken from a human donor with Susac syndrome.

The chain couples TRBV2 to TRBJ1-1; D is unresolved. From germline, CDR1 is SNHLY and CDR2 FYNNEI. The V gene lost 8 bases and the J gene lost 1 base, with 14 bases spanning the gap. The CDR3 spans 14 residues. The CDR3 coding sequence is TGTGCCAGCTATCGGTCCCCGGGGAACACTGAAGCTTTCTTT. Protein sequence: CASYRSPGNTEAFF.

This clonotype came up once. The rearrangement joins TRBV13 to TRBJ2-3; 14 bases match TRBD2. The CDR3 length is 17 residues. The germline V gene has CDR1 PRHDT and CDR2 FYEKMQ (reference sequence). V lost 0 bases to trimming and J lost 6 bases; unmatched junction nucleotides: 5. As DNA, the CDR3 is TGTGCCAGCAGCTTAGGGACTAGCGGGGGGGCCTTCGATACGCAGTATTTT. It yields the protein CASSLGTSGGAFDTQYF.

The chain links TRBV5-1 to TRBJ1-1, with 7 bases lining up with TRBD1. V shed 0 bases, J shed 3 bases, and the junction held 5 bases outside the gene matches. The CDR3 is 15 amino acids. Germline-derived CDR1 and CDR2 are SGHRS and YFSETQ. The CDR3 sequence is CASSLGQGRYTEAFF. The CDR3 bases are TGCGCCAGCAGCTTGGGACAGGGTCGATACACTGAAGCTTTCTTT.

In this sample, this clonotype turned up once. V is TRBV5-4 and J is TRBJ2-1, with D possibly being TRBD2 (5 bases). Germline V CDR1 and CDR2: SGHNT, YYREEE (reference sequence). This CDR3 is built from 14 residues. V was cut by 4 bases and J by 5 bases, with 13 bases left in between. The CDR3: CASSPRVQNNEQFF. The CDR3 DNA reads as TGTGCCAGCAGCCCGAGGGTCCAAAACAATGAGCAGTTCTTC.

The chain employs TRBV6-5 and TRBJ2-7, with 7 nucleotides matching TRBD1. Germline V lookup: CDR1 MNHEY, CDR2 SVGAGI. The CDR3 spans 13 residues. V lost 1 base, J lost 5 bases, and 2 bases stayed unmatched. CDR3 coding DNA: TGTGCCAGCAGTTACTTCGACAGGGACGAGCAGTACTTC. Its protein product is CASSYFDRDEQYF.

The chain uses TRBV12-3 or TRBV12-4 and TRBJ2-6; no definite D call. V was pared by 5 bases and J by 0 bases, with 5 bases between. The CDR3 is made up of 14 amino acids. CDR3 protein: CASSATSGANVLTF. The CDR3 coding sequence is TGTGCCAGCAGTGCTACCTCTGGGGCCAACGTCCTGACTTTC.

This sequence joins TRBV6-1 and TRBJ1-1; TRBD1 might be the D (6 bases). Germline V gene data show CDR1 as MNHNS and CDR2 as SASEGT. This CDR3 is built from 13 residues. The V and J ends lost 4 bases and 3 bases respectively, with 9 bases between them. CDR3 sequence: CASSVEGDTEAFF. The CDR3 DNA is TGTGCCAGCAGTGTAGAGGGGGACACTGAAGCTTTCTTT.

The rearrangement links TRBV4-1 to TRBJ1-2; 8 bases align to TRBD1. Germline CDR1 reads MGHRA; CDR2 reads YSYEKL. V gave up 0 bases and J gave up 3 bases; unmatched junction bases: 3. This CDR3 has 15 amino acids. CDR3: CASSQDPTGDYGYTF. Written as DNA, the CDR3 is TGCGCCAGCAGCCAAGACCCGACAGGGGACTATGGCTACACCTTC.